The 16 T cell receptor beta chains below all came from one sample that was sequenced in a study of blood T cell repertoires in COVID-19. Only in-frame clones appear in the TCRdb table, and some are missing; sequencing was by immunoSEQ multiplex PCR. This sample yields tens of thousands of clones, of which around 80% are seen a single time; roughly 7% belongs to the top ten. Sequenced material: peripheral blood. These receptors were taken from a man in his fifties or sixties with acute or convalescent COVID-19.

This chain joins TRBV7-3 and TRBJ2-3; perhaps TRBD2 as D (8 bases). Between the trimmed V and J ends, which lost 4 bases and 0 bases, there was a span of 20 bases. Germline V gene data show CDR1 as SGHTA and CDR2 as FQGTGA. There are 18 residues in the CDR3. The CDR3 region has the DNA TGTGCCAGCAGCTCCCCAGGGGGTAGCGGGGCTAGCACAGATACGCAGTATTTT. Amino acid sequence: CASSSPGGSGASTDTQYF.

This chain connects TRBV7-3 to TRBJ1-1; 9 nucleotides agree with TRBD1. The CDR3 is 15 amino acids. CDR1 is SGHTA and CDR2 is FQGTGA in the germline V gene. The trim removed 4 bases at V and 5 bases at J, leaving 8 bases unmatched. The CDR3 spells CASSSRGGQGTEAFF. The CDR3 region has the DNA TGTGCCAGCAGCTCCCGGGGGGGACAGGGAACTGAAGCTTTCTTT.

V usage is TRBV5-8 and J usage is TRBJ2-1; TRBD1 matches 7 bases. Germline CDR1 is SGHTS and CDR2 is YDEGEE. The ends lost 0 bases at V and 0 bases at J; junction bases unmatched: 0. The CDR3 is 15 residues long. In DNA, the CDR3 is TGTGCCAGCAGCTTGGGACAGGGCTCCTACAATGAGCAGTTCTTC. Translating it yields CASSLGQGSYNEQFF.

The V and J genes are TRBV6-5 and TRBJ1-2, with D maybe TRBD1 (6 bases). CDR1 is MNHEY, CDR2 SVGAGI, per germline. CDR3 length equals 13 residues. Between the trimmed V and J ends, which lost 6 bases and 8 bases, there was a span of 16 bases. CDR3 residues: CASRNGQLTGYTF. In nucleotides, the CDR3 is TGTGCCAGCAGAAACGGACAGTTGACGGGCTACACCTTC.

A few counts support this clone. This rearrangement joins TRBV9 to TRBJ2-3; 10 nucleotides align to TRBD2. Germline V gene sequence: CDR1 SGDLS, CDR2 YYNGEE. This CDR3 is 16 amino acids long. V lost 4 bases, J lost 3 bases, and 8 bases stayed unmatched. The CDR3 DNA reads TGTGCCAGCAGCTCCAGTATAGCGGGGGGTACAGATACGCAGTATTTT. The encoded protein is CASSSSIAGGTDTQYF.

This sequence joins TRBV4-1 and TRBJ2-3; D ambiguous. In germline, CDR1 is MGHRA, CDR2 YSYEKL. The CDR3 length is 15 residues. Trimming pared 0 bases from V and 2 bases from J, leaving 9 bases between. The CDR3 coding sequence is TGCGCCAGCAGCCAAGAGGCTAGTATCACAGATACGCAGTATTTT. It yields the protein CASSQEASITDTQYF.

The chain employs TRBV11-2 and TRBJ1-6; D unclear. V lost 6 bases and J 8 bases, leaving 14 bases between the germline ends. Looked up from germline, CDR1 is SGHAT and CDR2 is FQNNGV. CDR3 length equals 14 residues. The CDR3 loop is CASSSPFGDSPLHF. In nucleotides, the CDR3 is TGTGCCAGCAGTTCCCCATTCGGGGATTCACCCCTCCACTTT. The full variable domain, in which reference TRBV11-2 and TRBJ1-6 provide the parts outside the CDR3, is EAGVAQSPRYKIIEKRQSVAFWCNPISGHATLYWYQQILGQGPKLLIQFQNNGVVDDSQLPKDRFSAERLKGVDSTLKIQPAKLEDSAVYLCASSSPFGDSPLHFGNGTRLTVT.

This sequence joins TRBV7-2 and TRBJ2-7, with TRBD2 matching over 8 bases. The CDR3 contains 15 residues. The germline V gene encodes CDR1 SGHTA and CDR2 FQGNSA. V dropped 1 base and J dropped 5; count of bases not matched to a gene: 7. Here the CDR3 reads CASSLVGGALDEQYF. CDR3 sequence (DNA): TGTGCCAGCAGCTTAGTCGGGGGGGCCCTCGACGAGCAGTACTTC.

The chain recombines TRBV6-4 with TRBJ2-2; TRBD2 is a possible D gene (6 bases). This CDR3 contains 13 residues. V dropped 3 bases and J dropped 4 bases, with 6 bases sitting between them. Germline assignment: CDR1 MRHNA and CDR2 SNTAGT. CDR3 residues: CASSETSTGELFF. The DNA of the CDR3 is TGTGCCAGCAGTGAGACTAGCACCGGGGAGCTGTTTTTT.

The genes are TRBV12-3 or TRBV12-4 and TRBJ2-5, with a possible D match to TRBD2 (6 bases). The CDR3 spans 13 residues. V was clipped by 2 bases and J by 4 bases, with 8 bases between them. Here the CDR3 DNA reads TGTGCCAGCAGTTTACAGGGAGGAGAGACCCAGTACTTC. It codes for CASSLQGGETQYF.

This chain links TRBV7-2 with TRBJ1-5; D unresolved. Deletions cut 0 bases from V and 3 bases from J, with 12 bases between. The CDR3 loop spans 16 amino acids. Looked up from germline, CDR1 is SGHTA and CDR2 is FQGNSA. The DNA for the CDR3 is TGTGCCAGCAGCTTAGCGTCCGGAGGGAACAATCAGCCCCAGCATTTT. Protein product: CASSLASGGNNQPQHF.

This chain joins TRBV2 and TRBJ2-3, with 7 bases that match TRBD1. The V and J ends lost 0 bases and 3 bases, in that order; junction bases with no gene match: 9. Germline V lookup: CDR1 SNHLY, CDR2 FYNNEI. The CDR3 sequence is 17 residues long. For the CDR3, the DNA is TGTGCCAGCAGTGAAGCCCCACAGGGGCCGGGAACAGATACGCAGTATTTT. Translating gives CASSEAPQGPGTDTQYF.

V and J are TRBV27 and TRBJ2-6, with unresolved D. Germline CDR1 reads MNHEY; CDR2 reads SMNVEV (reference sequence). Trimming removed 10 bases at V and 0 bases at J, with 10 bases between. The CDR3 is made up of 14 amino acids. In DNA, the CDR3 is TGTGCCACCAAACTTAGCTCTGGGGCCAACGTCCTGACTTTC. This codes for CATKLSSGANVLTF.

This chain joins TRBV28 and TRBJ2-7; a possible D gene is TRBD1 (6 bases). This CDR3 is 13 amino acids long. Germline loops: CDR1 MDHEN, CDR2 SYDVKM. With 7 bases removed from V and 7 bases from J, the gap between germline ends came to 17 bases. The CDR3 protein is CASIPALGGEQYF. The CDR3 nucleotides read TGTGCCAGCATCCCCGCACTAGGGGGAGAGCAGTACTTC.

This clone was seen a single time. V is TRBV18 and J is TRBJ2-3; D possibly corresponds to TRBD2 (6 bases). This CDR3 has 13 amino acids. The germline V and J ends were trimmed by 7 bases and 0 bases, with 8 bases remaining between them. Germline CDR1 KGHSH, CDR2 LQKENI. The CDR3 is CASLGTSTDTQYF. The CDR3 DNA is TGTGCCAGCTTGGGGACTAGCACAGATACGCAGTATTTT. The full variable domain, its missing parts supplied by reference TRBV18 and TRBJ2-3, is NAGVMQNPRHLVRRRGQEARLRCSPMKGHSHVYWYRQLPEEGLKFMVYLQKENIIDESGMPKERFSAEFPKEGPSILRIQQVVRGDSAAYFCASLGTSTDTQYFGPGTRLTVL.

The chain is built from TRBV7-9 and TRBJ1-4; D not certain. Looked up from germline, CDR1 is SEHNR and CDR2 is FQNEAQ (reference sequence). V lost 6 bases and J 5 bases, leaving 10 bases between the germline ends. CDR3 length equals 13 residues. The CDR3 here is CASRSRGNEKLFF. Written as DNA, the CDR3 is TGTGCCAGCAGATCGAGAGGAAATGAAAAACTGTTTTTT.